This note documents a single TCR beta chain sequence. This record belongs to a study of blood T cell repertoires in COVID-19. Study at large: Collection of acute and convalescent COVID-19 samples took place in the United States, Italy and Spain. PBMCs, B-cell-depleted T cells, or T cells provided the cDNA or gDNA that made up the material.

Seattle-derived patients entered the study during active infection and were followed longitudinally. The J segment lost 3 bases and the V segment lost 2 bases, leaving 1 base of the junction unmatched. Germline CDR1 and CDR2: SGHAT and FQNNGV. This CDR3 comprises 16 residues. Original data processing: For nucleated cells, counts were estimated from reference gene primer amplification. Assay used: immunoSEQ multiplex PCR; TCRdb lists only in-frame clones, some missing. V and J calls and clone size are given by that table; D and trimming were obtained from the DNA. Of around 340,000 clones listed, approximately 89% were seen once; the top ten hold roughly 4%.

The receptor was derived from a woman in her fifties or sixties with COVID-19, enrolled during active disease. Sample: peripheral blood. V and J are TRBV11-2 and TRBJ1-6, with TRBD1 identical over 10 bases. The DNA of the CDR3 is TGTGCCAGCAGCTTATGGACAGGGGGCTATAATTCACCCCTCCACTTT. The encoded protein is CASSLWTGGYNSPLHF.